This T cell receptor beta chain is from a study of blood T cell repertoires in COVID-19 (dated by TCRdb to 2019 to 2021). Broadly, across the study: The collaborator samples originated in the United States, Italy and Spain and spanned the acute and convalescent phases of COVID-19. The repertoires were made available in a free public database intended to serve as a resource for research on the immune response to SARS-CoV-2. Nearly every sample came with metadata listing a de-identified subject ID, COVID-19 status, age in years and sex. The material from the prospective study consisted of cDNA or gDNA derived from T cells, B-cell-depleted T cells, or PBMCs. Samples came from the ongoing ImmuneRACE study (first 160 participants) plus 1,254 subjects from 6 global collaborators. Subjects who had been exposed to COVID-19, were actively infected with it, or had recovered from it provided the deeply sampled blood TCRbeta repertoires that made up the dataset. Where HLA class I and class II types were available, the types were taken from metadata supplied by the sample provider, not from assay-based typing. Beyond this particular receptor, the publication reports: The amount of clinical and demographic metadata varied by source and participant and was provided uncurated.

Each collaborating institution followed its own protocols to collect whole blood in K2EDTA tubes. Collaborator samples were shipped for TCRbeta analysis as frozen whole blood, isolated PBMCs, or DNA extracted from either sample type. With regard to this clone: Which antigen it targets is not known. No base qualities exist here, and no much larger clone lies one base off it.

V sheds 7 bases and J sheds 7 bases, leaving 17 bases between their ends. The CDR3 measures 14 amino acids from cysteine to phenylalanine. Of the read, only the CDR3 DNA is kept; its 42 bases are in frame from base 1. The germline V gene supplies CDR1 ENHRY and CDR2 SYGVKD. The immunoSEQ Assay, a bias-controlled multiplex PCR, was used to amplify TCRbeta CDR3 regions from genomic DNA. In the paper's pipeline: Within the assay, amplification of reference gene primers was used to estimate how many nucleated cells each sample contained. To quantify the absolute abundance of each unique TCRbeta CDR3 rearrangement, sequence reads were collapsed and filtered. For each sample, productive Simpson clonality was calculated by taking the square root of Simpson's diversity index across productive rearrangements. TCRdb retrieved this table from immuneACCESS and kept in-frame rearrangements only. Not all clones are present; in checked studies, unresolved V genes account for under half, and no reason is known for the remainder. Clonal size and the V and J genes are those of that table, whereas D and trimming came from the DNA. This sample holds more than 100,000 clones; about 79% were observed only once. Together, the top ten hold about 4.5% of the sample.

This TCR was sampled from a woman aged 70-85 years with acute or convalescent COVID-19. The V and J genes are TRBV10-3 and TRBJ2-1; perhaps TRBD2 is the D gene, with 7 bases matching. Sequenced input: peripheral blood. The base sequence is TGTGCCATCAAGGGGGGGCCAAAGGATAATGAGCAGTTCTTC. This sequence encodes CAIKGGPKDNEQFF.